This T cell receptor beta chain is from a study of blood T cells in healthy people across ages. Study-wide findings and caveats: Naive CD4+ cells and diversity were both higher in long-lived donors than in aged donors. Diversity of TCR beta per million T cells declined in a roughly linear way with age.

The study isolated at least 6.5 million PBMCs from each sample. The extraction recovered at least 5.5 micrograms of total RNA per sample. Germline-derived CDR1 and CDR2 are SGHVS and FQNEAQ. This CDR3 spans 14 amino acids. This clonotype was counted between two and nine times. The antigen remains unidentified. Next came a second PCR, run for roughly 6 to 11 cycles, which used a sample-barcoded 5' primer along with a J-beta primer mix. TCRdb ran MiXCR on the 5' RACE reads and lists one entry per CDR3 protein. Of 550,000 to 700,000 distinct CDR3 sequences listed, about 25% were seen once; the top ten hold approximately 18%.

The sample consisted of blood. The sequence was collected from a woman in her 70s in good health. This chain uses TRBV7-8 with TRBJ2-1; no definite D call. The DNA end is a closer match to TRBJ2-7, so the J assignment may be wrong. In DNA, the CDR3 is TGTGCCAGCAGCTCCACCGAGAGCTCCTACGAGCAGTACTTC. This sequence encodes CASSSTESSYEQYF.